The present T cell receptor (beta chain) was sequenced within a study of cytomegalovirus exposure and HLA in healthy donors. V lost 4 bases, J lost 0 bases, and 14 bases lay in between. Looked up from germline, CDR1 is SGHRS and CDR2 is YFSETQ. This CDR3 is 16 amino acids long. TCRdb keeps only in-frame clones here, not all; method: immunoSEQ multiplex PCR. The sample yields some 150,000 clones, more than 70% seen once. Sequenced input: PBMCs. The clonotype comes from a human donor in good health. This sequence joins TRBV5-1 and TRBJ1-5; D call uncertain. The CDR3 sequence: CASSPGERYSNQPQHF. DNA of the CDR3: TGCGCCAGCAGCCCCGGAGAGCGTTATAGCAATCAGCCCCAGCATTTT.